The 15 T cell receptor beta chains in this list originate from one sample, sequenced in a study of graft-versus-host responses after intestinal transplantation. TCRdb's table, derived via immunoSEQ multiplex PCR, lists solely in-frame clones and lacks some. The sample has around 130,000 clones; about 92% are singletons. These TCRs are of unknown antigen specificity. The sample consisted of unstimulated CD4+ T cells sorted from spleen or lymph node cells, taken before intestinal transplant. The origin of the receptors is a human donor who received an intestinal transplant.

For the CDR3, the DNA is TGTGCCAGCAGCGTCGGGACTGCTGGAAACACCATATATTTT. This translates into CASSVGTAGNTIYF. This rearrangement joins TRBV9 to TRBJ1-3; possible D gene TRBD1, 5 bases. The CDR3 totals 14 residues. V was trimmed by 2 bases and J by 2 bases, leaving 8 bases between them. Germline V lookup: CDR1 SGDLS, CDR2 YYNGEE.

The rearrangement uses TRBV2 and TRBJ2-1; D is undetermined. Per the germline V gene, CDR1 is SNHLY and CDR2 is FYNNEI. CDR3 length: 10 residues. The V gene lost 5 bases and the J gene lost 7 bases, with 3 bases spanning the gap. The chain's CDR3 is CASSQNEQFF. The CDR3 DNA reads as TGTGCCAGCAGTCAGAATGAGCAGTTCTTC.

The chain joins TRBV29-1 to TRBJ2-5; 8 bases agree with TRBD1. The CDR3 is made up of 14 amino acids. CDR1 is SQVTM and CDR2 is ANQGSEA in the germline V gene. The V and J ends lost 4 bases and 6 bases, in that order; junction bases with no gene match: 10. CDR3 sequence: CSVVVRTGRQTQYF. CDR3 in DNA: TGCAGCGTTGTAGTCCGGACAGGGAGACAGACCCAGTACTTC.

The genes are TRBV15 and TRBJ2-3, with TRBD2 matching over 11 bases. Germline trimming cut 3 bases from V and 3 bases from J; bases unmatched to any gene: 8. The CDR3 consists of 17 residues. Germline values: CDR1 LNHNV, CDR2 YYDKDF (reference sequence). This CDR3 is CATSRVAGGISTDTQYF. CDR3 nucleotides: TGTGCCACCAGCAGGGTAGCGGGGGGGATAAGTACAGATACGCAGTATTTT. Full variable domain (missing parts from reference TRBV15 and TRBJ2-3): DAMVIQNPRYQVTQFGKPVTLSCSQTLNHNVMYWYQQKSSQAPKLLFHYYDKDFNNEADTPDNFQSRRPNTSFCFLDIRSPGLGDTAMYLCATSRVAGGISTDTQYFGPGTRLTVL.

V gene TRBV18 combines with J gene TRBJ1-6; D is undetermined. The CDR3 has 13 residues. V shed 5 bases and J shed 9 bases, with 11 bases lying between them. Germline V gives CDR1 KGHSH, CDR2 LQKENI. The CDR3, as DNA: TGTGCCAGCTCAGCAGGAGTTGGTTCACCCCTCCACTTT. This translates into CASSAGVGSPLHF. Combining the CDR3 with reference TRBV18 and TRBJ1-6 gives the whole variable domain NAGVMQNPRHLVRRRGQEARLRCSPMKGHSHVYWYRQLPEEGLKFMVYLQKENIIDESGMPKERFSAEFPKEGPSILRIQQVVRGDSAAYFCASSAGVGSPLHFGNGTRLTVT.

The rearrangement joins TRBV5-4 to TRBJ1-1; D not resolved. CDR3 length: 14 amino acids. CDR1 and CDR2 (germline): SGHNT, YYREEE (reference sequence). Trimming cost V 0 bases and J 4 bases, with 10 bases left between them. The CDR3 region is CASSLDAWGTEAFF. The CDR3, as DNA: TGTGCCAGCAGCTTGGACGCCTGGGGCACTGAAGCTTTCTTT.

The J gene is TRBJ2-6, the V gene TRBV19; D uncertain. Trimming stripped 5 bases from V and 0 bases from J, with 5 bases between. The CDR3 is 14 residues long. Germline V gene data show CDR1 as LNHDA and CDR2 as SQIVND (reference sequence). CDR3 amino acids: CASSPRSGANVLTF. CDR3 coding DNA: TGTGCCAGTAGTCCTCGCTCTGGGGCCAACGTCCTGACTTTC.

The chain uses TRBV7-9 and TRBJ2-5, with TRBD1 as a possible D gene (6 bases). The DNA end favors TRBJ2-7, so the J call may be wrong. The CDR3 extends over 15 amino acids. From germline, CDR1 is SEHNR and CDR2 FQNEAQ (reference sequence). The CDR3 is CASSLDRAPFYEQYF. In nucleotides, the CDR3 is TGTGCCAGCAGCTTAGACAGGGCCCCCTTTTACGAGCAGTACTTC.

The chain recombines TRBV11-1 with TRBJ1-1; D unclear. V lost 4 bases and J 1 base, leaving 4 bases between the germline ends. Germline loops: CDR1 SGHAT, CDR2 FQDESV (reference sequence). This CDR3 has 12 residues. For the CDR3, the DNA is TGTGCCAGCAGCTCGGGGAACACTGAAGCTTTCTTT. Protein sequence: CASSSGNTEAFF.

This chain links TRBV11-2 with TRBJ2-2, with 9 bases identical to TRBD2. V was clipped by 3 bases and J by 6 bases; unmatched bases: 2. This CDR3 spans 14 amino acids. Germline V gene lookup returns CDR1 SGHAT and CDR2 FQNNGV. The CDR3 bases are TGTGCCAGCAGCTTCCGCGGGGGGGCCGGGGAGCTGTTTTTT. It yields the protein CASSFRGGAGELFF.

The CDR3 sequence: CASSLAGGSTNEKLFF. CDR3 coding DNA: TGCGCCAGCAGCTTGGCAGGGGGCTCAACTAATGAAAAACTGTTTTTT. The chain joins TRBV5-1 to TRBJ1-4, with 8 bases that match TRBD1. V lost 0 bases to trimming and J lost 0 bases; unmatched junction nucleotides: 1. CDR3 length equals 16 residues. From germline, CDR1 is SGHRS and CDR2 YFSETQ.

The chain carries TRBV11-1 and TRBJ1-2, with a weak D call TRBD1 (6 bases). Germline CDR1 and CDR2: SGHAT and FQDESV (reference sequence). The length of the CDR3 is 15 residues. The V end lost 2 bases, the J end lost 7 bases, and 17 bases lay between the germline ends. CDR3 bases: TGTGCCAGCAGCTTACTGAAACAGGGATTCTCTGGCTACACCTTC. This sequence encodes CASSLLKQGFSGYTF.

This sequence joins TRBV7-2 and TRBJ2-1, with 11 positions matching TRBD2. Looked up from germline, CDR1 is SGHTA and CDR2 is FQGNSA. The J segment lost 4 bases and the V segment lost 4 bases, leaving 6 bases of the junction unmatched. This CDR3 has 16 residues. For the CDR3, the DNA is TGTGCCAGCAGCTCGCCACTAGCGGGGGCATACAATGAGCAGTTCTTC. This sequence encodes CASSSPLAGAYNEQFF.

The chain carries TRBV6-6 and TRBJ1-1; D remains unclear. CDR3 length: 13 amino acids. In germline, CDR1 is MNHNY, CDR2 SVGAGI (reference sequence). The ends were cut back, 8 bases at V and 7 bases at J, with 17 bases in the middle. The CDR3 coding sequence is TGTGCCAGCTTAACCGAGATTTACGGTGAAGCTTTCTTT. This sequence encodes CASLTEIYGEAFF.

The chain uses TRBV2 and TRBJ2-4; the D is unclear. This CDR3 is built from 14 residues. The V gene's germline CDR1 is SNHLY and CDR2 FYNNEI. The V end was cut by 5 bases, the J end by 1 base, with 9 bases between. The CDR3 protein is CASSLDGAKNIQYF. For the CDR3, the DNA is TGTGCCAGCAGTCTTGATGGGGCCAAAAACATTCAGTACTTC.